Listed here are 12 T cell receptor beta chains from one sample, sequenced in a study of blood T cell repertoires in COVID-19. Repertoires were generated with immunoSEQ multiplex PCR, while TCRdb's copy carries only in-frame clones and drops some. The sample holds 20,000 to 30,000 clones; 80% to 95% are singletons and the top ten take around 1.9%. The sample was peripheral blood. These receptors all stem from a human donor in a cohort sampled during active COVID-19.

In DNA form, the CDR3 reads TGTGCCAGCAGGAGCGGGCCTGCCGGAGAGCCCCAGCATTTT. This gives the protein CASRSGPAGEPQHF. This chain links TRBV28 with TRBJ1-5; D remains ambiguous. CDR1 is MDHEN and CDR2 is SYDVKM in the germline V gene. V shed 6 bases and J shed 8 bases, with 17 bases lying between them. There are 14 residues in the CDR3.

The chain combines TRBV30 with TRBJ1-4; D is perhaps TRBD1 (5 bases). The V end was cut by 4 bases, the J end by 4 bases, with 13 bases between. Germline V gene sequence: CDR1 GTSNPN, CDR2 SVGIG (reference sequence). The CDR3 covers 14 residues. CDR3 bases: TGTGCCTGGAACTCAGGGCTTGGTAATGAAAAACTGTTTTTT. Encoded protein: CAWNSGLGNEKLFF.

The chain combines TRBV30 with TRBJ2-2; 10 nucleotides match TRBD2. The CDR3 is 15 amino acids. V lost 0 bases, J lost 6 bases, and 4 bases stayed unmatched. Germline V CDR1 and CDR2: GTSNPN, SVGIG (reference sequence). The CDR3 sequence: CAWSVGLASAGELFF. The CDR3 coding sequence is TGTGCCTGGAGTGTGGGACTAGCGTCGGCCGGGGAGCTGTTTTTT.

The chain carries TRBV3-1 (or the pseudogene TRBV3-2) and TRBJ2-7, with TRBD2 matching over 14 bases. The V segment lost 4 bases and the J segment 2 bases; nucleotides outside the gene matches: 4. Germline-derived CDR1 and CDR2 are LGHDT and YNNKEL (reference sequence). The CDR3 extends over 16 amino acids. The CDR3 sequence: CASSPWTSGGTYEQYF. The CDR3 coding sequence is TGTGCCAGCAGCCCGTGGACTAGCGGGGGGACCTACGAGCAGTACTTC.

The gene calls are TRBV7-9 and TRBJ2-3; 8 nucleotides line up with TRBD2. This CDR3 region has 15 residues. V shed 3 bases and J 4 bases; nucleotides not matched to a gene: 6. Germline values: CDR1 SEHNR, CDR2 FQNEAQ (reference sequence). The CDR3 sequence is CASSLSSGSADTQYF. DNA for the CDR3: TGTGCCAGCAGCTTGAGCAGCGGGAGTGCAGATACGCAGTATTTT.

A few counts support this clone. The chain has TRBV29-1 and TRBJ2-7; 10 bases align to TRBD2. V shed 6 bases and J 7 bases; nucleotides not matched to a gene: 9. Germline lookup yields CDR1 SQVTM and CDR2 ANQGSEA. The CDR3 runs 13 residues. The CDR3 reads CSVLSGGAEEQYF. The CDR3 DNA reads TGCAGCGTCCTAAGCGGGGGGGCGGAAGAGCAGTACTTC.

The rearrangement joins TRBV2 to TRBJ2-4; 13 bases agree with TRBD2. This CDR3 has 15 amino acids. CDR1 is SNHLY and CDR2 is FYNNEI in the germline V gene. The V segment lost 6 bases and the J segment 7 bases; nucleotides outside the gene matches: 6. CDR3 loop: CASRRGLAGVNIQYF. DNA for the CDR3: TGTGCCAGCAGGCGAGGACTAGCGGGAGTCAACATTCAGTACTTC.

The CDR3 DNA is TGTGCCAGCAGTTACGGGGGGACCGGTGGCTACACCTTC. This gives the protein CASSYGGTGGYTF. The V call is TRBV6-6, the J call TRBJ1-2; TRBD1 is a possible D gene (5 bases). Trimming shortened V by 2 bases and J by 7 bases, and 11 bases separated the two germline ends. The CDR3 has 13 amino acids. Germline V CDR1 and CDR2: MNHNY, SVGAGI (reference sequence).

In this sample, this clone turned up once. V gene TRBV9 combines with J gene TRBJ1-4; D remains unclear. Germline V gene sequence: CDR1 SGDLS, CDR2 YYNGEE. The CDR3 loop spans 16 amino acids. V was trimmed by 0 bases and J by 8 bases, leaving 17 bases between them. The CDR3 nucleotides read TGTGCCAGCAGCGTAGGGCCGGGAGGCAGTGGGGAAAAACTGTTTTTT. Its protein is CASSVGPGGSGEKLFF.

The CDR3 loop reads CASSMMLAGGGGTDTQYF. In nucleotides, the CDR3 is TGTGCCAGTAGTATGATGCTAGCGGGAGGGGGGGGCACAGATACGCAGTATTTT. This chain joins TRBV19 and TRBJ2-3; 12 positions match TRBD2. The germline gives CDR1 LNHDA, CDR2 SQIVND (reference sequence). The CDR3 has 18 amino acids. With V trimmed by 3 bases and J by 1 base, 8 bases remained unmatched.

J is TRBJ1-2 and V is TRBV2; the match to TRBD1 covers 9 bases. Germline CDR1 is SNHLY and CDR2 is FYNNEI. The CDR3 is 13 amino acids. The J segment lost 4 bases and the V segment lost 5 bases, leaving 2 bases of the junction unmatched. Here the CDR3 DNA reads TGTGCCAGCAGTACGACAGGGGGCTATGGCTACACCTTC. This gives the protein CASSTTGGYGYTF.

This clone came up a few times. This rearrangement joins TRBV7-9 to TRBJ2-2, with a tentative D call TRBD2 (6 bases). Trimming took 1 base from V and 5 from J, leaving 23 bases between them. This CDR3 comprises 19 residues. The germline V gene has CDR1 SEHNR and CDR2 FQNEAQ (reference sequence). For the CDR3, the DNA is TGTGCCAGCAGCTTAGTCGGGGGTCAGGCCAGCGTGTTAACCGGGGAGCTGTTTTTT. Translated, it gives CASSLVGGQASVLTGELFF.